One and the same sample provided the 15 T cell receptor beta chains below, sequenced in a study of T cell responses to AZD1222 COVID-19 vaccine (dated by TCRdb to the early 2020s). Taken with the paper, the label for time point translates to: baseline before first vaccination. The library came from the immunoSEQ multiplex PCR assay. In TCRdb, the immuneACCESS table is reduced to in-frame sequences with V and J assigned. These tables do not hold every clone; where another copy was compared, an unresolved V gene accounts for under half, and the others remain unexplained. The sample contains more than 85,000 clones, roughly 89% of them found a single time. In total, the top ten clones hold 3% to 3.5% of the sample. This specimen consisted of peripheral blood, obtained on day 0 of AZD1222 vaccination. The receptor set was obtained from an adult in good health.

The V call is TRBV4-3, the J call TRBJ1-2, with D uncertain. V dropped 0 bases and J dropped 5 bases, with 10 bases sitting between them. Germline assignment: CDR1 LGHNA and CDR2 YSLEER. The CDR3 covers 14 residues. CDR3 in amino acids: CASSQERGMYGYTF. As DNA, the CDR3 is TGCGCCAGCAGCCAAGAACGAGGAATGTATGGCTACACCTTC.

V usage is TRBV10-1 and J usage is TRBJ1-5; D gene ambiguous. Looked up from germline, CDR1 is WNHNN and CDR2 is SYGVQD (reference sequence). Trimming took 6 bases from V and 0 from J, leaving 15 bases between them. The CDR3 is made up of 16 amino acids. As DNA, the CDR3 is TGCGCCAGCAGGGGCCAGCGCGGTTATAGCAATCAGCCCCAGCATTTT. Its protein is CASRGQRGYSNQPQHF.

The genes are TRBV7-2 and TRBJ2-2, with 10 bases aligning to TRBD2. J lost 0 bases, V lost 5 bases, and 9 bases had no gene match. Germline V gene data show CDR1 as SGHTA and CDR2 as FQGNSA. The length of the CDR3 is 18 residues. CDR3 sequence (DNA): TGTGCCAGCAGCCCTCGGCTAGCGGGGGCTTCGAACACCGGGGAGCTGTTTTTT. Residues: CASSPRLAGASNTGELFF.

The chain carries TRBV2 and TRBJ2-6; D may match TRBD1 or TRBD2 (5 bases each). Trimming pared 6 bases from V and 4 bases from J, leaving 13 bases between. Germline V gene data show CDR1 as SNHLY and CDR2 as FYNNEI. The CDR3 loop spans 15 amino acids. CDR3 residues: CASRGRVSGANVLTF. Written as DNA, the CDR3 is TGTGCCAGCAGGGGGCGGGTCTCCGGGGCCAACGTCCTGACTTTC. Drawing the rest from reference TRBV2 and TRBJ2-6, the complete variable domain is EPEVTQTPSHQVTQMGQEVILRCVPISNHLYFYWYRQILGQKVEFLVSFYNNEISEKSEIFDDQFSVERPDGSNFTLKIRSTKLEDSAMYFCASRGRVSGANVLTFGAGSRLTVL.

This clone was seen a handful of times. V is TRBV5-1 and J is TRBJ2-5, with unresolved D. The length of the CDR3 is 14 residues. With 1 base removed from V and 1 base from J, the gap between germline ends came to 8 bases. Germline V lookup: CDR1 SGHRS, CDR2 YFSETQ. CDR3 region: CASSLLGLQETQYF. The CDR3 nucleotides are TGCGCCAGCAGCTTGCTAGGGCTCCAAGAGACCCAGTACTTC.

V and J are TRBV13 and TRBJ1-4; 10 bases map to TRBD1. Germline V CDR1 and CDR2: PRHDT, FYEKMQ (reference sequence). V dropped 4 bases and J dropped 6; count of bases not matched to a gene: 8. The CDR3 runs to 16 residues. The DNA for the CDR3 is TGTGCCAGCAGCTCTATCCGGGACAGGGGAGATGAAAAACTGTTTTTT. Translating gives CASSSIRDRGDEKLFF.

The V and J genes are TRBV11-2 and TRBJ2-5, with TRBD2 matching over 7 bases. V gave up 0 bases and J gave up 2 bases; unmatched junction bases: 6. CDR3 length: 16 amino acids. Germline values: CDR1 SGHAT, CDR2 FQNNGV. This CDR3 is CASSLELLGGQETQYF. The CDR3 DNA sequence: TGTGCCAGCAGCTTAGAACTGCTGGGAGGGCAAGAGACCCAGTACTTC. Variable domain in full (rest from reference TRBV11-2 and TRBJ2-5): EAGVAQSPRYKIIEKRQSVAFWCNPISGHATLYWYQQILGQGPKLLIQFQNNGVVDDSQLPKDRFSAERLKGVDSTLKIQPAKLEDSAVYLCASSLELLGGQETQYFGPGTRLLVL.

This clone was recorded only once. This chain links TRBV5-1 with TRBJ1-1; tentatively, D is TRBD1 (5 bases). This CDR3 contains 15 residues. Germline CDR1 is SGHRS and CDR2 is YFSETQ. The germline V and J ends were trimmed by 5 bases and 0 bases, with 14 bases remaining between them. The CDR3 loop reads CASRGPGGMNTEAFF. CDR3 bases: TGCGCCAGCAGGGGTCCTGGGGGGATGAACACTGAAGCTTTCTTT.

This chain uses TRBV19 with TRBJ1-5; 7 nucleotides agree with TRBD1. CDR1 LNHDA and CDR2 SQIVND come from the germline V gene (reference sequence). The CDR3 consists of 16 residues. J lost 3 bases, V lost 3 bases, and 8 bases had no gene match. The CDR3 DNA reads TGTGCCAGTAGTATTCTCGGGCAGGGGGACAATCAGCCCCAGCATTTT. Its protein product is CASSILGQGDNQPQHF.

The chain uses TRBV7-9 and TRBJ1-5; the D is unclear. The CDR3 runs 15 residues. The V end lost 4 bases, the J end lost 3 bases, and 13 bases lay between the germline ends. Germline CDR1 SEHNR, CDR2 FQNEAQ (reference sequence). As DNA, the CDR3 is TGTGCCAGCAGCTCGATGGGATCACCCAATCAGCCCCAGCATTTT. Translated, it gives CASSSMGSPNQPQHF.

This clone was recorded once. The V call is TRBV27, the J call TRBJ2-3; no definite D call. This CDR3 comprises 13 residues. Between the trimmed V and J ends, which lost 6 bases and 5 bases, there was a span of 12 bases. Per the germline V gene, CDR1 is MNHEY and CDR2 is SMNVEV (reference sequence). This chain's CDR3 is CASREPWRDTQYF. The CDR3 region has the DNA TGTGCCAGCAGGGAGCCCTGGCGAGATACGCAGTATTTT.

DNA for the CDR3: TGTGCCACCAGTCGAGGTCCAAATGAAAAACTGTTTTTT. Translating gives CATSRGPNEKLFF. V and J are TRBV24-1 and TRBJ1-4; the D is unclear. Trimming cost V 6 bases and J 5 bases, with 9 bases left between them. Germline V CDR1 and CDR2: KGHDR, SFDVKD. This CDR3 is 13 amino acids long.

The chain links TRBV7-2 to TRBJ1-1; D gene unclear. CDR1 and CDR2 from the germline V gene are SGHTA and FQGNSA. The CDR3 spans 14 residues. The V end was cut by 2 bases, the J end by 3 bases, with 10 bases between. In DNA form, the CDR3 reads TGTGCCAGCAGCTTACGATCCGGGTACACTGAAGCTTTCTTT. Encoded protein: CASSLRSGYTEAFF.

CDR3 in amino acids: CASSLGGFSPLHF. The CDR3 nucleotides are TGTGCCAGCAGTCTGGGGGGGTTTTCACCCCTCCACTTT. The chain employs TRBV12-3 or TRBV12-4 and TRBJ1-6, with D possibly matching TRBD1 (5 bases). The CDR3 has 13 amino acids. Between the trimmed V and J ends, which lost 5 bases and 9 bases, there was a span of 11 bases.

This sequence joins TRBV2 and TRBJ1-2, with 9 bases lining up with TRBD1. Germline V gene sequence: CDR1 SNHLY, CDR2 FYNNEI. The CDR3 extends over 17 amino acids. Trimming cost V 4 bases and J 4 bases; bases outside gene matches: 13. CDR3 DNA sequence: TGTGCCAGCAGTGGTGGTGGGGGACAGGGCCGGGGCTATGGCTACACCTTC. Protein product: CASSGGGGQGRGYGYTF.